Following are 9 T cell receptor beta chains from one sample sequenced in a study of regulatory T cells in long-lasting Graves disease. Documented time point: newly diagnosed GD, antithyroid drugs for less than 3 months. Making the TCR library involved RNA that had been extracted from PBMCs. According to the study, TCR beta libraries were built with iRepertoire HTBI primers and CDR3-region Arm-PCR. Each CDR3 protein is one row after TCRdb ran MiXCR on the multiplex PCR reads. The profile covers about 560,000 distinct CDR3 sequences, with around 16% appearing a single time and 12% taken by the ten largest. This sample also belongs to another study, concerning T cells in Graves' hyperthyroidism and ophthalmopathy.

This specimen was peripheral blood mononuclear cells (PBMCs), taken at new diagnosis, from a patient treated with antithyroid drugs. The receptors stem from a man aged 18-30 years with Graves disease.

This chain uses TRBV7-2 with TRBJ2-1; 9 bases match TRBD2. After removal of 5 bases from V and 3 bases from J, the junction contained 8 bases not matched to a gene. Germline V gives CDR1 SGHTA, CDR2 FQGNSA. The CDR3 loop spans 16 amino acids. CDR3 bases: TGTGCCAGCAGCCCCGGGACTAGCAATTTCTACAATGAGCAGTTCTTC. This sequence encodes CASSPGTSNFYNEQFF.

The genes are TRBV6-1 and TRBJ2-7, with TRBD2 identical over 12 bases. The CDR3 covers 14 residues. Germline CDR1 is MNHNS and CDR2 is SASEGT. J lost 6 bases, V lost 7 bases, and 7 bases had no gene match. CDR3 region: CASNRLAGDGEQYF. CDR3 bases: TGTGCCAGCAACCGACTAGCGGGAGATGGCGAGCAGTACTTC.

This clonotype was seen at least ten times. A much larger clone sits a single nucleotide away, making a read error possible. The chain links TRBV7-3 to TRBJ1-5; 7 bases map to TRBD1. V lost 5 bases, J lost 3 bases, and 4 bases stayed unmatched. Looked up from germline, CDR1 is SGHTA and CDR2 is FQGTGA. CDR3 size: 14 residues. The CDR3 reads CASSQGQYNQPQHF. The CDR3 DNA is TGTGCCAGCAGCCAGGGACAGTACAATCAGCCCCAGCATTTT.

This rearrangement joins TRBV6-2 or TRBV6-3 to TRBJ2-1; TRBD2 agrees at 10 bases. V gave up 2 bases and J gave up 5 bases; unmatched junction bases: 12. This CDR3 has 18 residues. CDR1 is MNHEY, CDR2 SVGEGT, per germline. Here the CDR3 DNA reads TGTGCCAGCAGTTACGGGCTTACGAGCGGGAGGGTTCACAATGAGCAGTTCTTC. It specifies CASSYGLTSGRVHNEQFF.

At least ten counts were recorded for this clonotype. The V and J genes are TRBV6-2 or TRBV6-3 and TRBJ1-1, with 12 bases matching TRBD1. The CDR3 runs 15 residues. Germline V lookup: CDR1 MNHEY, CDR2 SVGEGT. V shed 9 bases and J 4 bases; nucleotides not matched to a gene: 9. CDR3 in amino acids: CASSLGQGAITEAFF. CDR3 DNA: TGTGCCAGTAGCCTGGGACAGGGGGCGATCACTGAAGCTTTCTTT.

This clonotype came up a few times. The J gene is TRBJ2-3, the V gene TRBV5-1; 13 bases map to TRBD2. Trimming took 3 bases from V and 4 from J; bases not matched to a gene: 11. Germline V gene sequence: CDR1 SGHRS, CDR2 YFSETQ. The CDR3 is 18 residues long. DNA of the CDR3: TGCGCCAGCAGCTCAAAAACCCGGACTAGCGGGAGATCAGATACGCAGTATTTT. Translating it yields CASSSKTRTSGRSDTQYF.

The rearrangement uses TRBV11-3 and TRBJ2-2; possibly TRBD2 for D (5 bases). This CDR3 is 15 amino acids long. Trimming stripped 1 base from V and 3 bases from J, with 9 bases between. Germline V gene lookup returns CDR1 SGHNT and CDR2 YENEEA. The CDR3 sequence: CASSLGRSDTGELFF. Here the CDR3 DNA reads TGTGCCAGCAGCTTAGGGAGGAGTGACACCGGGGAGCTGTTTTTT.

The rearrangement links TRBV6-1 to TRBJ1-1, with a possible D match to TRBD1 (5 bases). V was shortened by 4 bases and J by 4 bases, with 19 bases between the two germline ends. CDR3 length equals 16 residues. CDR1 is MNHNS and CDR2 is SASEGT in the germline V gene. CDR3 loop: CASSVPLGEGFTEAFF. Here the CDR3 DNA reads TGTGCCAGCAGTGTCCCCCTGGGGGAAGGGTTCACTGAAGCTTTCTTT.

This clonotype has a count of ten or more. This chain uses TRBV11-2 with TRBJ2-1; maybe TRBD1 (6 bases). CDR1 and CDR2 (germline): SGHAT, FQNNGV. The CDR3 has 16 residues. Trimming removed 3 bases at V and 8 bases at J, with 20 bases between. In DNA form, the CDR3 reads TGTGCCAGCAGCTTCGAGACAGGAGCCCGGACGGATGAGCAGTTCTTC. Amino acid sequence: CASSFETGARTDEQFF.